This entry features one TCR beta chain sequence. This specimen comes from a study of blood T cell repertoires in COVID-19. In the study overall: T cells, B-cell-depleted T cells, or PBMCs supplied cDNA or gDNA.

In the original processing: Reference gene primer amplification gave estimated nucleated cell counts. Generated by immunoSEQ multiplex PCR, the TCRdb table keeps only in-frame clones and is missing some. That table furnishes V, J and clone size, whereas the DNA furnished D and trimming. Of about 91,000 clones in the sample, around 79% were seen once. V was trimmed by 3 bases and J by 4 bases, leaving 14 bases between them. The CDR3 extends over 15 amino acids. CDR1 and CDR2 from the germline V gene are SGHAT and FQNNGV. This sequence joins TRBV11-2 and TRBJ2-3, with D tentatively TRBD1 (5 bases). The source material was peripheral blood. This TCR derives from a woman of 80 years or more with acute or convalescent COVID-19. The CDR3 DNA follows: TGTGCCAGCAGCTTTTCAGGGAACAGCGCAGATACGCAGTATTTT. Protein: CASSFSGNSADTQYF.